This T cell receptor (beta chain) was captured by sequencing in a study of cytomegalovirus exposure and HLA in healthy donors. TCRdb's copy holds only in-frame clones and misses some; the assay was immunoSEQ multiplex PCR. The sample yields 330,000 or so clones, 75% to 90% seen once. This clone was seen only a few times. V lost 7 bases to trimming and J lost 2 bases; unmatched junction nucleotides: 9. Germline V gene sequence: CDR1 SQVTM, CDR2 ANQGSEA. CDR3 length equals 16 residues. This clonotype was sampled from a woman under 30 in good health and CMV-seronegative. The genes are TRBV29-1 and TRBJ2-1, with 12 positions matching TRBD2. The sample consisted of PBMCs. The CDR3 spells CSGSRGLAGTYNEQFF. The CDR3 coding sequence is TGCAGCGGCAGCCGAGGACTAGCGGGAACCTACAATGAGCAGTTCTTC.